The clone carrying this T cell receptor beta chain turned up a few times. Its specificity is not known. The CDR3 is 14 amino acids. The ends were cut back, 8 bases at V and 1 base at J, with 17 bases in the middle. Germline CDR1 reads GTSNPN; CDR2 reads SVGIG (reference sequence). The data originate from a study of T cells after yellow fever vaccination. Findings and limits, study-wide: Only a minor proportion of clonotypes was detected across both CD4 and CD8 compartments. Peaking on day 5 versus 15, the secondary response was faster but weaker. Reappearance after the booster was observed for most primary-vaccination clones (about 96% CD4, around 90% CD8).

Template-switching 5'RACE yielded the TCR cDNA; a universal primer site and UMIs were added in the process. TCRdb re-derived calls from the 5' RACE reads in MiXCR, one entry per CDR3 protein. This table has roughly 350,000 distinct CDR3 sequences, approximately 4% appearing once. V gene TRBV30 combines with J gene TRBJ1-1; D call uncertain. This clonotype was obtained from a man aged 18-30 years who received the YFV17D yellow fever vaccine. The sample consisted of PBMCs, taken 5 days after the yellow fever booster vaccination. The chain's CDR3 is CAGLKRYSNTEAFF. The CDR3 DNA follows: TGTGCCGGACTAAAACGATATTCGAACACTGAAGCTTTCTTT.